Listed below are T cell receptor beta chains from one sample, sequenced in a study of regulatory T cells in long-lasting Graves disease. TCRdb recomputed calls from the multiplex PCR reads with MiXCR, one row per CDR3 protein. Altogether roughly 400,000 distinct CDR3 sequences are present, 20% to 25% being singletons, with the ten largest covering 13% to 15%. The sample here was peripheral blood mononuclear cells (PBMCs), taken when the disease was refractory, from a patient treated with antithyroid drugs. The origin of the receptors is a female donor with Graves disease. The CDR3 runs from the conserved cysteine through the conserved F or W. The D gene is left open where the match is weak. The listing skips clone size in some rows; elsewhere it reads once, few, many or a size class.

V: TRBV28; size: .; D: TRBD2; J: TRBJ2-1; DNA: TGTGCCAGCAGTAGGACTAGCGGGAATCCCTACAATGAGCAGTTCTTC; CDR3: CASSRTSGNPYNEQFF
V: TRBV28; size: many; D: .; J: TRBJ1-1; DNA: TGTGCCAGCAGTTTGCCGGGACCGATAAACACTGAAGCTTTCTTT; CDR3: CASSLPGPINTEAFF
V: TRBV20-1; size: few; D: .; J: TRBJ2-4; DNA: TGCAGTGCTAGGCTGACAACCTTTCAGTACTTC; CDR3: CSARLTTFQYF
V: TRBV25-1; size: .; D: .; J: TRBJ1-6; DNA: TGTGCCAGCACAGGGGCCTTCTATAATTCACCCCTCCACTTT; CDR3: CASTGAFYNSPLHF
V: TRBV19; size: .; D: .; J: TRBJ1-1; DNA: TGTGCCAGTAGTAAGGGACCCGCCTCAGAAGCTTTCTTT; CDR3: CASSKGPASEAFF
V: TRBV28; size: many; D: .; J: TRBJ1-5; DNA: TGTGCCAGCAGTGGCAGTCCGGGGAGGGGGAATCAGCCCCAGCATTTT; CDR3: CASSGSPGRGNQPQHF
V: TRBV14; size: .; D: .; J: TRBJ1-1; DNA: TGTGCCAGCAGCCAGGGACACTACCTGAGAGCTGAAGCTTTCTTT; CDR3: CASSQGHYLRAEAFF
V: TRBV11-2; size: few; D: TRBD1; J: TRBJ1-3; DNA: TGTGCCAGCAGTCCCGGGACAGGGGCCGACTCTGGAAACACCATATATTTT; CDR3: CASSPGTGADSGNTIYF
V: TRBV19; size: .; D: .; J: TRBJ2-2; DNA: TGTGCCAGTAGTATCCTCGGACTCACCGGGGAGCTGTTTTTT; CDR3: CASSILGLTGELFF
V: TRBV19; size: many; D: TRBD2; J: TRBJ2-7; DNA: TGTGCCAGTAGTCTGAGCGGGAGGGCCGGGTACGAGCAGTACTTC; CDR3: CASSLSGRAGYEQYF
V: TRBV5-5; size: many; D: .; J: TRBJ1-4; DNA: TGTGCCAGCAGCGTAGGAACCACCGGCGGGGAAAAACTGTTTTTT; CDR3: CASSVGTTGGEKLFF
V: TRBV10-3; size: many; D: .; J: TRBJ1-1; DNA: TGTGCCATCGGGGGGCACACTGAAGCTTTCTTT; CDR3: CAIGGHTEAFF
V: TRBV3-1; size: few; D: .; J: TRBJ2-2; DNA: TGTGCCAGCGGGACGGGGACTGCGTCCGGGGAGCTGTTTTTT; CDR3: CASGTGTASGELFF
V: TRBV5-5; size: .; D: .; J: TRBJ1-2; DNA: TGTGCCAGCAGCACAAGAGGCTCCTACTATGGCTACACCTTC; CDR3: CASSTRGSYYGYTF
V: TRBV6-1; size: many; D: TRBD2; J: TRBJ2-7; DNA: TGTGCCAGCAGTGAAGCCGGGGAGGGGTGGCAGTACTTC; CDR3: CASSEAGEGWQYF
V: TRBV3-1; size: few; D: .; J: TRBJ1-1; DNA: TGTGCCAGCAGCCAAGATTCTGGCGCTTTCTTT; CDR3: CASSQDSGAFF